These 20 T cell receptor beta chains were sequenced from one sample in a study of human T cells and chemical hapten exposure. Time point given: pre-sensitization, week 0. Treatment here: therapeutic diphenylcyclopropenone sensitization with weekly scalp DPC. TCRdb processed the RACE reads anew with MiXCR; each CDR3 protein has one entry. The profile shows under 200,000 distinct CDR3 sequences, more than 25% of them singletons. Sequences were derived from whole blood, sampled in connection with sensitization to the hapten diphenylcyclopropenone (DPC). These receptors originate from a woman aged 25 to 45 with alopecia areata. Some clones in this sample may be carry-over from other donors' samples.

This clonotype was picked up a small number of times. The rearrangement uses TRBV29-1 and TRBJ2-7; D gene uncertain. Deletions cut 5 bases from V and 2 bases from J, with 10 bases between. From germline, CDR1 is SQVTM and CDR2 ANQGSEA. The CDR3 covers 12 residues. CDR3 DNA: TGCAGCGTTCGTCAGGCCACCTACGAGCAGTACTTC. Protein: CSVRQATYEQYF.

This clonotype was seen only a few times. The chain recombines TRBV20-1 with TRBJ2-1; D possibly matches TRBD1 or TRBD2 (5 bases each). Germline lookup yields CDR1 DFQATT and CDR2 SNEGSKA (reference sequence). This CDR3 region has 14 residues. Trimming removed 1 base at V and 8 bases at J, with 15 bases between. CDR3 nucleotide sequence: TGCAGTGCTAGAGTAGGGACGAACCGTGATGAGCAGTTCTTC. Its translation is CSARVGTNRDEQFF.

A single count supports this clonotype. V is TRBV6-5 and J is TRBJ1-2; D perhaps matches TRBD1 (6 bases). With 5 bases removed from V and 4 bases from J, the gap between germline ends came to 17 bases. Germline loops: CDR1 MNHEY, CDR2 SVGAGI. The CDR3 totals 15 residues. CDR3 in DNA: TGTGCCAGCAGTCCCCGCCGGGGGGCCAGCTATGGCTACACCTTC. Amino acid sequence: CASSPRRGASYGYTF.

This clonotype was found a few times. V gene TRBV6-5 combines with J gene TRBJ1-1; 7 positions match TRBD1. Germline V gene sequence: CDR1 MNHEY, CDR2 SVGAGI. This CDR3 has 13 amino acids. Unmatched junction bases numbered 7, after V lost 8 bases and J lost 4 bases. The CDR3, as DNA: TGTGCCAGCGCCCCACGACAGGGCACTGAAGCTTTCTTT. Translating gives CASAPRQGTEAFF.

This clonotype was seen only a few times. This rearrangement joins TRBV20-1 to TRBJ2-7; a possible D gene is TRBD2 (5 bases). CDR3 size: 15 residues. The V and J ends lost 0 bases and 2 bases respectively, with 14 bases between them. The germline CDR1 and CDR2 sequences are DFQATT and SNEGSKA (reference sequence). Here the CDR3 reads CSARDPRDQPYEQYF. The CDR3 region has the DNA TGCAGTGCTAGAGATCCGAGGGATCAACCCTACGAGCAGTACTTC.

The rearrangement links TRBV18 to TRBJ2-2, with TRBD1 matching over 11 bases. Losses at the gene ends were 8 bases for V and 4 bases for J; bases not matched to a gene: 3. The CDR3 is made up of 14 amino acids. From germline, CDR1 is KGHSH and CDR2 LQKENI. This chain's CDR3 is CASGGQGATGELFF. CDR3 in DNA: TGTGCCAGCGGAGGACAGGGGGCCACCGGGGAGCTGTTTTTT.

This chain joins TRBV29-1 and TRBJ2-2, with 10 bases that match TRBD2. CDR1 is SQVTM, CDR2 ANQGSEA, per germline. Trimming cost V 6 bases and J 5 bases; bases outside gene matches: 6. The CDR3 is 14 residues long. The CDR3 sequence is CSVPSGRKTGELFF. The CDR3 bases are TGCAGCGTCCCTAGCGGGAGAAAAACCGGGGAGCTGTTTTTT.

The CDR3 coding sequence is TGCAGCGTTGAAGAGAGGGCAGGGGGCAAGTACGAGCAGTACTTC. Amino acids: CSVEERAGGKYEQYF. The chain employs TRBV29-1 and TRBJ2-7; 8 bases fit TRBD1. The CDR3 is 15 residues long. V lost 0 bases and J lost 4; bases outside the gene matches: 8. Per germline, CDR1 SQVTM and CDR2 ANQGSEA.

The rearrangement joins TRBV5-1 to TRBJ1-1; TRBD1 agrees at 7 bases. The CDR3 loop spans 15 amino acids. V was clipped by 0 bases and J by 5 bases; unmatched bases: 7. CDR1 and CDR2 (germline): SGHRS, YFSETQ. CDR3 DNA sequence: TGCGCCAGCAGCTTGGCGGCGACAGGGAAGACTGAAGCTTTCTTT. Protein sequence: CASSLAATGKTEAFF.

This clonotype was detected only a few times. This chain links TRBV9 with TRBJ2-1; 13 bases fit TRBD2. V was pared by 0 bases and J by 7 bases, with 13 bases of the junction left unmatched. Germline-derived CDR1 and CDR2 are SGDLS and YYNGEE. This CDR3 spans 19 amino acids. The CDR3 coding sequence is TGTGCCAGCAGCGTAGCTACTTCTACTAGCGGGGGGGCAGAAAATGAGCAGTTCTTC. This encodes CASSVATSTSGGAENEQFF.

The J gene is TRBJ2-1, the V gene TRBV10-3, with a weak D call TRBD2 (5 bases). The CDR3 has 15 residues. The V gene's germline CDR1 is ENHRY and CDR2 SYGVKD. The V gene lost 4 bases and the J gene lost 9 bases, with 19 bases spanning the gap. In DNA, the CDR3 is TGTGCCATCAGTGGAGGGATCAGTGACGCCGGTGAGCAGTTCTTC. Translated: CAISGGISDAGEQFF.

The sample holds many counts of this clonotype. The V call is TRBV15, the J call TRBJ1-6; 9 nucleotides align to TRBD1. Germline V CDR1 and CDR2: LNHNV, YYDKDF (reference sequence). V shed 6 bases, J shed 7 bases, and the junction held 7 bases outside the gene matches. CDR3 size: 15 residues. CDR3 region: CATRALGQGNSPLHF. The CDR3 DNA reads as TGTGCCACCAGAGCCTTAGGACAGGGGAATTCACCCCTCCACTTT.

This clonotype was seen a few times. V is TRBV20-1 and J is TRBJ2-1; 10 bases agree with TRBD1. Trimming took 6 bases from V and 12 from J; bases not matched to a gene: 5. Germline assignment: CDR1 DFQATT and CDR2 SNEGSKA (reference sequence). The CDR3 contains 11 residues. CDR3 DNA: TGCAGTGCCCCTGGACAGGGGGGGCAGTTCTTC. The encoded protein is CSAPGQGGQFF.

This chain links TRBV3-1 with TRBJ2-5; 7 bases match TRBD1. The germline CDR1 and CDR2 sequences are LGHDT and YNNKEL (reference sequence). The CDR3 sequence is 19 residues long. The J segment lost 5 bases and the V segment lost 6 bases, leaving 24 bases of the junction unmatched. The CDR3 protein is CASRHSYGAILQGWETQYF. For the CDR3, the DNA is TGTGCCAGCAGACATTCCTACGGAGCCATTTTACAGGGGTGGGAGACCCAGTACTTC.

The rearrangement uses TRBV29-1 and TRBJ1-2; D is unresolved. The CDR3 is made up of 11 amino acids. The V gene's germline CDR1 is SQVTM and CDR2 ANQGSEA. V was shortened by 2 bases and J by 7 bases, with 8 bases between the two germline ends. The DNA for the CDR3 is TGCAGCGTTGAAATTGTAGGTGGCTACACCTTC. Translation: CSVEIVGGYTF. The variable domain in full, with the rest retrieved from reference TRBV29-1 and TRBJ1-2, is SAVISQKPSRDICQRGTSLTIQCQVDSQVTMMFWYRQQPGQSLTLIATANQGSEATYESGFVIDKFPISRPNLTFSTLTVSNMSPEDSSIYLCSVEIVGGYTFGSGTRLTVV.

This clonotype was observed a handful of times. The rearrangement links TRBV20-1 to TRBJ2-7; 7 positions agree with TRBD1. The germline gives CDR1 DFQATT, CDR2 SNEGSKA (reference sequence). This CDR3 comprises 14 residues. Trimming removed 6 bases from V and 0 bases from J; junction bases left unmatched: 8. The CDR3 spells CSATRQGRSYEQYF. The DNA for the CDR3 is TGCAGTGCCACCCGACAGGGCCGCTCCTACGAGCAGTACTTC.

V is TRBV7-2 and J is TRBJ2-1; 9 bases fit TRBD2. After removal of 0 bases from V and 6 bases from J, the junction contained 9 bases not matched to a gene. The CDR3 runs to 17 residues. Germline CDR1 is SGHTA and CDR2 is FQGNSA. In DNA, the CDR3 is TGTGCCAGCAGCTTAGCGGGGGCGGGAGGGCCGCGCAATGAGCAGTTCTTC. Protein sequence: CASSLAGAGGPRNEQFF.

This clonotype was seen more than once but under ten times. The chain is built from TRBV20-1 and TRBJ2-1; D gene ambiguous. This CDR3 has 16 amino acids. Germline V gene lookup returns CDR1 DFQATT and CDR2 SNEGSKA (reference sequence). V shed 1 base and J shed 2 bases, with 15 bases lying between them. The CDR3 DNA reads as TGCAGTGCTAGAGGGGCCTTAACGACTGCCTACAATGAGCAGTTCTTC. Its translation is CSARGALTTAYNEQFF.

This chain's CDR3 is CASSDSRGANTGELFF. CDR3 sequence (DNA): TGTGCCAGCAGTGATTCAAGGGGGGCGAACACCGGGGAGCTGTTTTTT. The chain joins TRBV25-1 to TRBJ2-2; TRBD1 or TRBD2 may be the D gene (6 bases each). The CDR3 has 16 amino acids. CDR1 and CDR2 (germline): MGHDK, SYGVNS. V was trimmed by 3 bases and J by 0 bases, leaving 11 bases between them.

This clonotype was picked up a small number of times. The chain is built from TRBV2 and TRBJ1-1; D gene uncertain. V shed 3 bases and J shed 0 bases, with 8 bases lying between them. The CDR3 consists of 14 residues. The V gene's germline CDR1 is SNHLY and CDR2 FYNNEI. The CDR3 protein is CASSDYTLNTEAFF. The CDR3, as DNA: TGTGCCAGCAGTGATTACACCTTGAACACTGAAGCTTTCTTT.